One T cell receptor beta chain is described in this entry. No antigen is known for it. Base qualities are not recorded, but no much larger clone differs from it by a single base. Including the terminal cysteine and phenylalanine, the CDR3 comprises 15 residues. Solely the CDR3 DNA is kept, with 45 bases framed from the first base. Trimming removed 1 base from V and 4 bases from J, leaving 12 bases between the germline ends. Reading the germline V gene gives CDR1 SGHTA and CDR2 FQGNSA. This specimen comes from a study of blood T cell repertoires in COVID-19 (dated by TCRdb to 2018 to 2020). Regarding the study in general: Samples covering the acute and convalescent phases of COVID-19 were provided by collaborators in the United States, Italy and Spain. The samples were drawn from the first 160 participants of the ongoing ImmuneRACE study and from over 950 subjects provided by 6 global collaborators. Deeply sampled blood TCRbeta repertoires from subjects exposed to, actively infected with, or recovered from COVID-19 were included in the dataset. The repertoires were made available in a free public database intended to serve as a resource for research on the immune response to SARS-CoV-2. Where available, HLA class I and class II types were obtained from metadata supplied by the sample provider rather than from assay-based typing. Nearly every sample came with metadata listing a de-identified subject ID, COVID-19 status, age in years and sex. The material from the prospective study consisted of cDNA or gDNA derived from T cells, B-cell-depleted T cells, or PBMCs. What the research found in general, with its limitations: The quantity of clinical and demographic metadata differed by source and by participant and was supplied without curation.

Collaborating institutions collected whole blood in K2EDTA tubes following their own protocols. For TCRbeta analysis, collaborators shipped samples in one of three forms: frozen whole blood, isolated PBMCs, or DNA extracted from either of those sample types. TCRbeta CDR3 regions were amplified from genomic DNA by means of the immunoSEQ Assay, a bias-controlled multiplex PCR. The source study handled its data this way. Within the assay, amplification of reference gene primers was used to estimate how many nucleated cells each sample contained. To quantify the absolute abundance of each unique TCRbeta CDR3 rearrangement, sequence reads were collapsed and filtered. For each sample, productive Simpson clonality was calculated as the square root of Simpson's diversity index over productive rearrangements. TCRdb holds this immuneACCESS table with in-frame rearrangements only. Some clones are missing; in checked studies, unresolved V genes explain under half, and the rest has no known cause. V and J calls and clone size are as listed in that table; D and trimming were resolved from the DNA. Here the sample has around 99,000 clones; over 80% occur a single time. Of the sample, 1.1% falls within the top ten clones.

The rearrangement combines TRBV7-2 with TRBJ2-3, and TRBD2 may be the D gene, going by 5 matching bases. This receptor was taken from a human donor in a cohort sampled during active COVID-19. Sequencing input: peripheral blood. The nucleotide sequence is TGTGCCAGCAGCTTAGAGTTTAGAGGGCCAGATACGCAGTATTTT. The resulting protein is CASSLEFRGPDTQYF.